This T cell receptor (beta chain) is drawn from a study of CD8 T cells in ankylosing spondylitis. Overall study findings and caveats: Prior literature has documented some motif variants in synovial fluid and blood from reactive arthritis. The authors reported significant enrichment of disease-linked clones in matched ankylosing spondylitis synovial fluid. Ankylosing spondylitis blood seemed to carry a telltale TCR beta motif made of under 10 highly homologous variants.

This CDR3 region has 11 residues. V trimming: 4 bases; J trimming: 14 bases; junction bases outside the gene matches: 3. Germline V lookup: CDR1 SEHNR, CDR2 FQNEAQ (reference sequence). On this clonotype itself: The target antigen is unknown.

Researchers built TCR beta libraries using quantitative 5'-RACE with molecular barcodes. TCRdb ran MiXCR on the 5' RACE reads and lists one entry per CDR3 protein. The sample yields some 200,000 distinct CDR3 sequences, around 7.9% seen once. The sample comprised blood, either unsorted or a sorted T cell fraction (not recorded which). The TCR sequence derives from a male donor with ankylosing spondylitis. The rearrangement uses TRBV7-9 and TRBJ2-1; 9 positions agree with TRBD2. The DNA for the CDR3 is TGTGCCAGCAGCTCGCGGGGGGGGAAGTTCTTC. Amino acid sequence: CASSSRGGKFF.